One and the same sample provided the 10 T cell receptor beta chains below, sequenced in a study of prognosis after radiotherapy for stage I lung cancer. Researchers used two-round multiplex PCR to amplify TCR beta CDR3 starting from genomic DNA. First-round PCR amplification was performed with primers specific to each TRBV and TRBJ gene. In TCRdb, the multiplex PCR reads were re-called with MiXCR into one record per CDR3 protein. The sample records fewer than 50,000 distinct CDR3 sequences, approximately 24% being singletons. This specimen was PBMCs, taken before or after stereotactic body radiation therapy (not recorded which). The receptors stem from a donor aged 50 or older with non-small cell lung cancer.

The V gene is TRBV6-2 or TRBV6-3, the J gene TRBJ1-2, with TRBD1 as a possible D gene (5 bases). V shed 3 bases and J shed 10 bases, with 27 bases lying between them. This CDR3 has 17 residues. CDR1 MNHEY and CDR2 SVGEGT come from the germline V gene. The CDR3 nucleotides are TGTGCCAGCAGTTATGAAAGAGGGGTGGAGTATAACTATTTCTACACCTTC. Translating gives CASSYERGVEYNYFYTF.

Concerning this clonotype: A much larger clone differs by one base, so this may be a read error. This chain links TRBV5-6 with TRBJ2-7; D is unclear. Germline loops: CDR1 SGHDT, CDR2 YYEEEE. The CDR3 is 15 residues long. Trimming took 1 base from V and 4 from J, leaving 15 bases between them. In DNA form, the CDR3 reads TGTGCCAGCAGCTTGATTACAGACCTGGCTTACGAGCAGTACTTC. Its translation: CASSLITDLAYEQYF.

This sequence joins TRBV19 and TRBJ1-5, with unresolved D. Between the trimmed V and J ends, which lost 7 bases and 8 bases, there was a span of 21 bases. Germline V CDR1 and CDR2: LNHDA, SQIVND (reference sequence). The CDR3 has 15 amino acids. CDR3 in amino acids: CASTPRGNRREPQHF. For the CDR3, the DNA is TGTGCCAGTACCCCCCGGGGTAACCGGAGGGAGCCCCAGCATTTT.

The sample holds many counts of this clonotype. Here the CDR3 reads CATSRETGAGNTIYF. The CDR3 region has the DNA TGTGCCACCAGCAGGGAGACAGGGGCTGGAAACACCATATATTTT. The chain combines TRBV15 with TRBJ1-3, with TRBD1 matching 8 bases. Germline trimming cut 3 bases from V and 2 bases from J; bases unmatched to any gene: 3. The CDR3 runs to 15 residues. The V gene's germline CDR1 is LNHNV and CDR2 YYDKDF (reference sequence).

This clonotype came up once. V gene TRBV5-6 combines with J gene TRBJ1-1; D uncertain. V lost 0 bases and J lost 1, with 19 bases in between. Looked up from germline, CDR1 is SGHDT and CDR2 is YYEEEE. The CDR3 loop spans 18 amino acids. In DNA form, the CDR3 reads TGTGCCAGCAGCTTGGATCCCCAAGGGAGAGGGTGGAACACTGAAGCTTTCTTT. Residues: CASSLDPQGRGWNTEAFF. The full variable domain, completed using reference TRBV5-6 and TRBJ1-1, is DAGVTQSPTHLIKTRGQQVTLRCSPKSGHDTVSWYQQALGQGPQFIFQYYEEEERQRGNFPDRFSGHQFPNYSSELNVNALLLGDSALYLCASSLDPQGRGWNTEAFFGQGTRLTVV.

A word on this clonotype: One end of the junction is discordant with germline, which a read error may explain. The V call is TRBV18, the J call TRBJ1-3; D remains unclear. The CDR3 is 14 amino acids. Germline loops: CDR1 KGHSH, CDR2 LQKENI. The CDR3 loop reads CASSPGWGGNTMYF. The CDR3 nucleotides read TGTGCCAGCTCACCAGGGTGGGGAGGAAACACCATGTATTTT.

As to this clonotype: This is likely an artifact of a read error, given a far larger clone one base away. CDR3 DNA sequence: TGTGCCAGAGCGGAGGGCTATGGCTACACCTTC. Residues: CARAEGYGYTF. The rearrangement links TRBV6-2 or TRBV6-3 to TRBJ1-2; D ambiguous. The CDR3 runs 11 residues. V gave up 9 bases and J gave up 4 bases, with 9 bases separating them. Germline CDR1 MNHEY, CDR2 SVGEGT.

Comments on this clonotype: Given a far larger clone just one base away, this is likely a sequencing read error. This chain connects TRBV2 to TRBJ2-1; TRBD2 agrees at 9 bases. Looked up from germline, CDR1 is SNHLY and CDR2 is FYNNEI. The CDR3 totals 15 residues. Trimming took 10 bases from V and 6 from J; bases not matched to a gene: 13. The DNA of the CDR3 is TGTGCCATCAGAGAGGGGCTAGCGGGGAGCAATGAGCAGTTCTTC. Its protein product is CAIREGLAGSNEQFF. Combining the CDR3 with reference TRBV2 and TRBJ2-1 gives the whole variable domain EPEVTQTPSHQVTQMGQEVILRCVPISNHLYFYWYRQILGQKVEFLVSFYNNEISEKSEIFDDQFSVERPDGSNFTLKIRSTKLEDSAMYFCAIREGLAGSNEQFFGPGTRLTVL.

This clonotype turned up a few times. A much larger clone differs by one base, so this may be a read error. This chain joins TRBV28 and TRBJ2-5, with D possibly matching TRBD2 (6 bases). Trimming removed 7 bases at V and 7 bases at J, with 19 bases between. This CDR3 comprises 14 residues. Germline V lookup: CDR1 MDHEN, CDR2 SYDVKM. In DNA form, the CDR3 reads TGTGCCAGCACCACCGGGGCAGGGCGGGGGACCCAGTACTTC. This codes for CASTTGAGRGTQYF.

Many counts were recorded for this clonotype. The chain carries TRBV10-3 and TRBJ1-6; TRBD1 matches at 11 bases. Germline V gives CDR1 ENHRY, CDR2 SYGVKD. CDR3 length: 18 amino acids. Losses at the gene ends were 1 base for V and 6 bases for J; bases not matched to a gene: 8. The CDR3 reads CAISELDRGRGTNSPLHF. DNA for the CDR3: TGTGCCATCAGTGAGTTGGACAGGGGGCGCGGTACTAATTCACCCCTCCACTTT.